This T cell receptor (beta chain) is from a study of blood T cell repertoires in COVID-19. Study-wide context: The study drew acute and convalescent COVID-19 samples from the United States, Italy and Spain. The analysed material was cDNA or gDNA that came from T cells, B-cell-depleted T cells, or PBMCs.

V gave up 6 bases and J gave up 0 bases, with 12 bases separating them. Per the germline V gene, CDR1 is SNHLY and CDR2 is FYNNEI. The CDR3 has 15 residues. Authors' data handling: Cell counts per sample came from amplifying reference gene primers. Repertoires were generated with immunoSEQ multiplex PCR, while TCRdb's copy carries only in-frame clones and drops some. Clonal size and the V and J genes are those of that table, whereas D and trimming came from the DNA. The sample yields roughly 250,000 clones, about nine tenths seen once. This clonotype was sampled from a woman aged 40 to 50 with acute or convalescent COVID-19. Sequencing used peripheral blood. The chain has TRBV2 and TRBJ1-5, with D possibly being TRBD1 (5 bases). The CDR3: CASSNVGGSNQPQHF. CDR3 DNA sequence: TGTGCCAGCAGCAACGTGGGGGGTAGCAATCAGCCCCAGCATTTT.